The 20 T cell receptor beta chains below were found in one sample sequenced in a study of control samples from healthy donors and cancer patients. Libraries were prepared by immunoSEQ multiplex PCR; TCRdb keeps only in-frame clonotypes and omits some of them. The repertoire holds 350,000 to 450,000 clones, about 93% seen once, with approximately 6.3% in the top ten. Sequenced: PBMCs. Receptors were obtained from a man aged 35-49 years with head and neck cancer.

The chain uses TRBV11-3 and TRBJ1-2; D gene unclear. Germline V gene sequence: CDR1 SGHNT, CDR2 YENEEA. The CDR3 has 12 amino acids. Trimming took 0 bases from V and 6 from J, leaving 5 bases between them. CDR3 in amino acids: CASSLDGHGYTF. The CDR3 DNA sequence: TGTGCCAGCAGCTTAGATGGGCATGGCTACACCTTC.

V and J are TRBV15 and TRBJ2-6; no definite D call. The CDR3 extends over 16 amino acids. V was cut by 3 bases and J by 0 bases, with 9 bases left in between. Germline lookup yields CDR1 LNHNV and CDR2 YYDKDF (reference sequence). The CDR3 DNA is TGTGCCACCAGCAGCAACACCGACTCTGGGGCCAACGTCCTGACTTTC. Translated, it gives CATSSNTDSGANVLTF. Using reference TRBV15 and TRBJ2-6 for the parts outside the CDR3, the full variable domain is DAMVIQNPRYQVTQFGKPVTLSCSQTLNHNVMYWYQQKSSQAPKLLFHYYDKDFNNEADTPDNFQSRRPNTSFCFLDIRSPGLGDTAMYLCATSSNTDSGANVLTFGAGSRLTVL.

The gene calls are TRBV5-6 and TRBJ1-1; D is perhaps TRBD1 (5 bases). The CDR3 runs 15 residues. Trimming took off 2 bases at V and 3 bases at J, with 14 bases between the two ends. The germline V gene encodes CDR1 SGHDT and CDR2 YYEEEE. The CDR3 coding sequence is TGTGCCAGCAGCTTTATCCAACAGGAAGACACTGAAGCTTTCTTT. This sequence encodes CASSFIQQEDTEAFF.

The rearrangement joins TRBV5-1 to TRBJ2-7; 7 nucleotides agree with TRBD1. The CDR3 is 16 amino acids. CDR1 is SGHRS, CDR2 YFSETQ, per germline. The junction had 8 bases not matched to a gene; V was cut back by 0 bases and J by 2 bases. Here the CDR3 DNA reads TGCGCCAGCAGCTTGGGGCGAGACAGGGTGACCTACGAGCAGTACTTC. Its translation: CASSLGRDRVTYEQYF.

As concerns this clone: The same CDR3 is also encoded by other DNA sequences in this sample. The chain carries TRBV28 and TRBJ2-5; D unresolved. CDR3 size: 11 residues. Germline CDR1 reads MDHEN; CDR2 reads SYDVKM. Trimming cost V 1 base and J 5 bases, with 2 bases left between them. Written as DNA, the CDR3 is TGTGCCAGCAGTTTATCGGAGACCCAGTACTTC. The encoded protein is CASSLSETQYF. Filled out from reference TRBV28 and TRBJ2-5, the complete variable domain reads DVKVTQSSRYLVKRTGEKVFLECVQDMDHENMFWYRQDPGLGLRLIYFSYDVKMKEKGDIPEGYSVSREKKERFSLILESASTNQTSMYLCASSLSETQYFGPGTRLLVL.

V is TRBV19 and J is TRBJ1-3; 9 bases agree with TRBD1. The CDR3 runs 20 residues. Germline assignment: CDR1 LNHDA and CDR2 SQIVND (reference sequence). V was pared by 0 bases and J by 0 bases, with 12 bases of the junction left unmatched. CDR3 sequence reads: CASSIDAQTGGRVSGNTIYF. The CDR3 coding sequence is TGTGCCAGTAGTATAGATGCCCAAACAGGGGGCCGCGTCTCTGGAAACACCATATATTTT.

This clone showed up just a few times. This chain connects TRBV20-1 to TRBJ2-3; 10 bases match TRBD2. This CDR3 has 16 amino acids. Per germline, CDR1 DFQATT and CDR2 SNEGSKA (reference sequence). V lost 3 bases, J lost 2 bases, and 8 bases stayed unmatched. The CDR3 spells CSASPTGLATTDTQYF. The CDR3, as DNA: TGCAGTGCTAGTCCCACGGGACTAGCGACCACAGATACGCAGTATTTT.

The rearrangement uses TRBV25-1 and TRBJ1-3; 7 bases align to TRBD1. This CDR3 spans 14 amino acids. Germline loops: CDR1 MGHDK, CDR2 SYGVNS. J gave up 8 bases and V 6 bases, and 10 bases lay outside the gene matches. CDR3 sequence (DNA): TGTGCCAGCAGCCTCACAGGGGACGGGGACACCATATATTTT. This gives the protein CASSLTGDGDTIYF.

The V call is TRBV5-1, the J call TRBJ2-7; D uncertain. Germline-derived CDR1 and CDR2 are SGHRS and YFSETQ. Trimming removed 0 bases from V and 2 bases from J, with 18 bases in between. The CDR3 loop spans 17 amino acids. CDR3 sequence: CASSLDPSDHRTYEQYF. The CDR3 nucleotides read TGCGCCAGCAGCTTGGATCCCAGCGACCACCGAACCTACGAGCAGTACTTC.

The CDR3 region has the DNA TGTGCCAGCAGACCCGGCGTGGCGATGAACACTGAAGCTTTCTTT. As protein: CASRPGVAMNTEAFF. V usage is TRBV7-2 and J usage is TRBJ1-1; D is uncertain. The V end was cut by 6 bases, the J end by 0 bases, with 14 bases between. This CDR3 contains 15 residues. Per the germline V gene, CDR1 is SGHTA and CDR2 is FQGNSA.

The CDR3 nucleotides are TGCGCCAGCAGCCGAGGGAGCGGGATGGGGACCTACAATGAGCAGTTCTTC. Its translation: CASSRGSGMGTYNEQFF. The chain carries TRBV4-1 and TRBJ2-1; 7 positions agree with TRBD2. J lost 2 bases, V lost 4 bases, and 11 bases had no gene match. CDR1 is MGHRA, CDR2 YSYEKL, per germline. The CDR3 extends over 17 amino acids.

To note about this clone: The same CDR3 arises from other DNA sequences in this sample as well. V usage is TRBV5-1 and J usage is TRBJ2-5; D gene uncertain. CDR3 length: 11 residues. The germline gives CDR1 SGHRS, CDR2 YFSETQ. V lost 2 bases to trimming and J lost 4 bases, with 3 bases between them. CDR3 nucleotide sequence: TGCGCCAGCAGCTTCGGAGAGACCCAGTACTTC. Encoded protein: CASSFGETQYF.

The CDR3 nucleotides are TGCGCCAGCAGCTTGGGGATTGGAAATTACAATGAGCAGTTCTTC. Protein: CASSLGIGNYNEQFF. The chain couples TRBV5-1 to TRBJ2-1, with D hard to call. V was pared by 0 bases and J by 4 bases, with 11 bases between. Germline V gene sequence: CDR1 SGHRS, CDR2 YFSETQ. The CDR3 is 15 amino acids.

There are a few counts of this clone. The chain couples TRBV6-2 or TRBV6-3 to TRBJ2-3, with 7 bases fitting TRBD1. Germline V gene data show CDR1 as MNHEY and CDR2 as SVGEGT. The CDR3 is 16 amino acids. After removal of 0 bases from V and 4 bases from J, the junction contained 7 bases not matched to a gene. The CDR3 DNA follows: TGTGCCAGCAGTTACTCCACGGACAGGATGGCAGATACGCAGTATTTT. Translating it yields CASSYSTDRMADTQYF.

The count of this clone is one. This chain joins TRBV4-2 and TRBJ1-5; weak D call: TRBD1 (6 bases). V lost 1 base and J lost 0, with 7 bases in between. The CDR3 sequence is 15 residues long. The V gene's germline CDR1 is LGHNA and CDR2 YNFKEQ. CDR3 protein: CASSQGDNSNQPQHF. The CDR3, as DNA: TGTGCCAGCAGCCAAGGGGACAATAGCAATCAGCCCCAGCATTTT.

The chain links TRBV2 to TRBJ2-1, with D possibly TRBD1 on 6 matching bases. Germline V CDR1 and CDR2: SNHLY, FYNNEI. The CDR3 covers 17 residues. V was cut by 5 bases and J by 0 bases, with 17 bases left in between. The chain's CDR3 is CASSQSGTPSSYNEQFF. In nucleotides, the CDR3 is TGTGCCAGCAGTCAATCCGGGACACCAAGCTCCTACAATGAGCAGTTCTTC.

The chain recombines TRBV6-1 with TRBJ1-6; 7 bases align to TRBD1. CDR1 and CDR2 (germline): MNHNS, SASEGT. The length of the CDR3 is 16 residues. J lost 7 bases, V lost 2 bases, and 8 bases had no gene match. CDR3 coding DNA: TGTGCCAGCAGTGAACCTAACAGGGGTCAAAATTCACCCCTCCACTTT. This translates into CASSEPNRGQNSPLHF.

The chain combines TRBV7-9 with TRBJ2-7; D possibly corresponds to TRBD1 (6 bases). Trimming took 5 bases from V and 0 from J, leaving 11 bases between them. This CDR3 has 14 amino acids. Germline CDR1 SEHNR, CDR2 FQNEAQ (reference sequence). CDR3 DNA sequence: TGTGCCAGCAGCAGAGCAGGGGACTCCTACGAGCAGTACTTC. Its protein product is CASSRAGDSYEQYF.

The chain couples TRBV30 to TRBJ2-6, with D unresolved. Germline CDR1 is GTSNPN and CDR2 is SVGIG (reference sequence). The CDR3 spans 15 residues. Between the trimmed V and J ends, which lost 3 bases and 0 bases, there was a span of 9 bases. Here the CDR3 DNA reads TGTGCCTGGAGAAAGGACGGCTCTGGGGCCAACGTCCTGACTTTC. Residues: CAWRKDGSGANVLTF.

The J gene is TRBJ1-4, the V gene TRBV5-6; a possible D gene is TRBD1 (5 bases). Trimming removed 1 base from V and 2 bases from J, with 9 bases in between. This CDR3 contains 15 residues. CDR1 and CDR2 from the germline V gene are SGHDT and YYEEEE. The CDR3 DNA sequence: TGTGCCAGCAGCTTGAGGGGACGGACTAATGAAAAACTGTTTTTT. Translated: CASSLRGRTNEKLFF.